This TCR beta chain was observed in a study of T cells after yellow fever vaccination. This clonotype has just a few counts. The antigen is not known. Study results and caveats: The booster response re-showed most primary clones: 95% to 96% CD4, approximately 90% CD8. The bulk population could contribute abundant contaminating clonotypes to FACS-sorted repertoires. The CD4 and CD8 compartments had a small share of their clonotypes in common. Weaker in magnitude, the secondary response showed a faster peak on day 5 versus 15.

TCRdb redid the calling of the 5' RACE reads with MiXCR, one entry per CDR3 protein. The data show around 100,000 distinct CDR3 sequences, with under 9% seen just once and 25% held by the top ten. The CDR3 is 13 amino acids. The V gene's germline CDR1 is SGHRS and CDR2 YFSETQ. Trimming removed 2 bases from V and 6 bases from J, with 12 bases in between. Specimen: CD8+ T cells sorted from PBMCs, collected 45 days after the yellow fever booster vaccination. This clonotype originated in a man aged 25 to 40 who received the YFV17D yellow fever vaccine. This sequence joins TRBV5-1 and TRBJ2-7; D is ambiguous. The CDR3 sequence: CASSLTPSSEQYF. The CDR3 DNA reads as TGCGCCAGCAGCTTAACCCCTAGTAGCGAGCAGTACTTC.